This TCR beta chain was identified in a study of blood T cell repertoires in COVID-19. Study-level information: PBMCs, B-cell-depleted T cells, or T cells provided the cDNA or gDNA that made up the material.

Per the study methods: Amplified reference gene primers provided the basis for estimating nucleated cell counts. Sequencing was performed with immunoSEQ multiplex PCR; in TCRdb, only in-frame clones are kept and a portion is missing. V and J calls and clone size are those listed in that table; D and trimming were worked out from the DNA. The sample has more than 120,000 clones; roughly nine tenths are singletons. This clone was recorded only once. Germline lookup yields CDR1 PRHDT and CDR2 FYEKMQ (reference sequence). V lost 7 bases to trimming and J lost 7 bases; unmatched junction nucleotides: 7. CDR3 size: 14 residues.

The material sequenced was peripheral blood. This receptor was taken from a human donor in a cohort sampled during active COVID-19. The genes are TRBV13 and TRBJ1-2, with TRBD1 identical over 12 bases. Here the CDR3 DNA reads TGTGCCAGCACAGGGACAGGGGGCCTTGGTGGCTACACCTTC. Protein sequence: CASTGTGGLGGYTF.